The clone carrying this TCR beta chain was detected only once. This specimen belongs to a study of shared clonotypes between healthy human individuals. Naive CD8 cells lacked CD45RO, underwent positive selection for CCR7 and left out terminally differentiated effector memory CD45RA+ cells. There are 16 residues in the CDR3. Germline-derived CDR1 and CDR2 are MGHRA and YSYEKL. V was pared by 0 bases and J by 5 bases, with 16 bases between. The DNA input per sorted-subset replicate PCR was approximately 210 ng, corresponding to some 30,000 T cell genomes. This table comes from immunoSEQ multiplex PCR, and its TCRdb copy is limited to in-frame clones, with some not included. The sample includes about 800,000 clones, about 96% seen only once; the top ten take less than 0.25%.

The TCR comes from a young man in good health. This rearrangement joins TRBV4-1 to TRBJ2-5; possible D gene TRBD2, 5 bases. Sequenced material: naive CD8+ T cells sorted from blood. The CDR3 region is CASSQDDRPSGETQYF. CDR3 coding DNA: TGCGCCAGCAGCCAAGACGATCGACCTTCGGGGGAGACCCAGTACTTC.